This T cell receptor beta chain emerged from a study of regulatory T cells in long-lasting Graves disease. General study points: With persistent disease, TRBV28, TRBJ1-2 and TRBJ2-5 were the favored segments.

Combining iRepertoire HTBI primers with Arm-PCR of CDR3 regions, the authors built TCR beta libraries. TCRdb fed the multiplex PCR reads into MiXCR, producing one record per CDR3 protein. The sample lists 400,000 to 500,000 distinct CDR3 sequences, about 15% occurring once. Time point in this sample: newly diagnosed GD, antithyroid drugs for less than 3 months. PBMCs were the source of the RNA used for TCR sequencing. About this clonotype: As yet, its antigen is unknown.

The CDR3 totals 15 residues. Germline CDR1 and CDR2: DFQATT and SNEGSKA (reference sequence). Trimming removed 0 bases at V and 5 bases at J, with 16 bases between. A further study also used this sample, focusing on T cells in Graves' hyperthyroidism and ophthalmopathy.

V is TRBV20-1 and J is TRBJ1-1; tentative D call: TRBD1 (6 bases). The sample here was peripheral blood mononuclear cells (PBMCs), taken at new diagnosis, from a patient treated with antithyroid drugs. The clonotype originates from a woman between 25 and 40 years old with Graves disease. CDR3 sequence: CSARDLARGMTEAFF. CDR3 nucleotides: TGCAGTGCTAGAGATCTAGCCAGGGGAATGACTGAAGCTTTCTTT.